A selection of T cell receptor beta chains follows, all from one sample in a study of cytomegalovirus exposure and HLA in healthy donors. Measured with immunoSEQ multiplex PCR; TCRdb has only the in-frame clones, and not every one. Here the sample spans 100,000 to 150,000 clones, about four fifths being singletons. The specimen was PBMCs. These receptors were collected from a man aged 40-55 years in good health and CMV-seronegative. The CDR3 runs from the conserved cysteine through the conserved F or W. D genes are given only for firm matches. Clone sizes are given selectively: once, few, many, or a class where the clone is expanded.

length | J | size | D | V | CDR3 | DNA
12 | TRBJ1-1 | . | . | TRBV7-6 | CASSFLTGEAFF | TGTGCCAGCAGCTTCCTGACTGGTGAAGCTTTCTTT
16 | TRBJ2-7 | . | TRBD1 | TRBV27 | CASGNKRAGGDDEQYF | TGTGCCAGCGGAAATAAGAGGGCAGGGGGCGACGACGAGCAGTACTTC
9 | TRBJ1-2 | . | . | TRBV28 | CASIAKRSF | TGTGCCAGCATTGCTAAGAGGTCCTTC
16 | TRBJ1-2 | . | TRBD1 | TRBV9 | CASSEMGQGVYYGYTF | TGTGCCAGCAGCGAAATGGGACAGGGGGTATACTATGGCTACACCTTC
14 | TRBJ1-3 | . | TRBD1 | TRBV7-6 | CASSPGQGLNTIYF | TGTGCCAGCAGCCCGGGACAGGGTCTGAACACCATATATTTT
14 | TRBJ1-2 | . | . | TRBV19 | CASSIGAGNYGYTF | TGTGCCAGTAGTATAGGGGCAGGAAACTATGGCTACACCTTC
15 | TRBJ2-1 | . | TRBD2 | TRBV30 | CACGSGLAAYNEQFF | TGTGCCTGCGGGTCAGGACTAGCGGCGTACAATGAGCAGTTCTTC
14 | TRBJ1-2 | . | TRBD1 | TRBV18 | CASSPQGQGYGYTF | TGTGCCAGCTCACCCCAGGGACAGGGTTATGGCTACACCTTC
14 | TRBJ1-5 | . | . | TRBV7-2 | CASSLGGGNQPQHF | TGTGCCAGCAGCTTAGGCGGCGGCAATCAGCCCCAGCATTTT
14 | TRBJ1-2 | . | . | TRBV28 | CASSSWAGNDGYTF | TGTGCCAGCAGTTCTTGGGCGGGGAACGATGGCTACACCTTC
15 | TRBJ2-3 | . | TRBD1 | TRBV18 | CASSPVQGATDTQYF | TGTGCCAGCTCACCAGTGCAGGGGGCCACAGATACGCAGTATTTT
15 | TRBJ2-2 | . | . | TRBV5-1 | CASSPGLDFTGELFF | TGCGCCAGCAGCCCAGGACTTGACTTCACCGGGGAGCTGTTTTTT
15 | TRBJ2-7 | . | TRBD1 | TRBV28 | CASSDRDVWGGEQYF | TGTGCCAGCAGCGACAGGGATGTCTGGGGCGGCGAGCAGTACTTC
11 | TRBJ1-1 | once | . | TRBV7-2 | CASKYDTEAFF | TGTGCCAGCAAATATGACACTGAAGCTTTCTTT
14 | TRBJ2-5 | . | TRBD1 | TRBV4-1 | CASGLRGPGETQYF | TGCGCCAGCGGACTCAGGGGGCCCGGGGAGACCCAGTACTTC
15 | TRBJ1-2 | . | . | TRBV13 | CASSLPGITNYGYTF | TGTGCCAGCAGCCTACCAGGGATTACTAACTATGGCTACACCTTC
15 | TRBJ1-3 | . | . | TRBV5-1 | CASSLIASSGNTIYF | TGCGCCAGCAGCTTGATAGCCAGCTCTGGAAACACCATATATTTT
14 | TRBJ2-7 | . | TRBD1 | TRBV28 | CASSLGTAVYEQYF | TGTGCCAGCAGTTTAGGGACAGCCGTTTACGAGCAGTACTTC
13 | TRBJ1-2 | . | TRBD1 | TRBV2 | CASRINTGVGYTF | TGTGCCAGCAGGATCAATACAGGGGTTGGCTACACCTTC
15 | TRBJ2-2 | few | . | TRBV5-6 | CASSWRGVNTGELFF | TGTGCCAGCAGTTGGCGGGGCGTGAACACCGGGGAGCTGTTTTTT
15 | TRBJ1-2 | . | TRBD1 | TRBV7-2 | CASSSQKGAVYGYTF | TGTGCCAGCAGCTCCCAGAAGGGGGCGGTCTATGGCTACACCTTC
16 | TRBJ1-3 | . | . | TRBV5-6 | CASSLSSNRFGNTIYF | TGTGCCAGCAGCTTGTCTTCAAACAGGTTCGGAAACACCATATATTTT
12 | TRBJ2-1 | . | TRBD1 | TRBV6-6 | CASRSDRGYEFF | TGTGCCAGCAGGAGTGACAGGGGTTACGAGTTCTTC
15 | TRBJ1-3 | . | . | TRBV5-1 | CASSLNGASGNTIYF | TGCGCCAGCAGCTTGAATGGGGCATCTGGAAACACCATATATTTT
14 | TRBJ1-2 | . | . | TRBV4-2 | CASSQAGEAVGYTF | TGTGCCAGCAGCCAAGCTGGAGAGGCCGTCGGCTACACCTTC
14 | TRBJ1-6 | once | . | TRBV9 | CASSVESYPSPLHF | TGTGCCAGCAGCGTAGAGAGCTATCCCTCACCCCTCCACTTT
13 | TRBJ1-3 | . | TRBD1 | TRBV6-5 | CASSYTTGNTIYF | TGTGCCAGCAGTTACACGACAGGGAACACCATATATTTT
14 | TRBJ1-1 | . | . | TRBV14 | CASSQDRWGVEAFF | TGTGCCAGCAGCCAAGATCGCTGGGGCGTTGAAGCTTTCTTT
13 | TRBJ2-2 | . | . | TRBV12-5 | CASGLVRAGELFF | TGTGCTAGTGGTTTGGTAAGAGCCGGGGAGCTGTTTTTT